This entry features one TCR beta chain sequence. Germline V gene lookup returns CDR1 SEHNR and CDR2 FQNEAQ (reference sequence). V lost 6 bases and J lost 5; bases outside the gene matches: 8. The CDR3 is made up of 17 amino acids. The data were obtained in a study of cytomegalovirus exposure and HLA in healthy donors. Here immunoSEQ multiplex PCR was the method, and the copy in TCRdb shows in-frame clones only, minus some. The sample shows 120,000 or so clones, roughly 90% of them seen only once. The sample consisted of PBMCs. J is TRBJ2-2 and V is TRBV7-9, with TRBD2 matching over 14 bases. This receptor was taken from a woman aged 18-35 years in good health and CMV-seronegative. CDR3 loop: CASSEGTSGRKTGELFF. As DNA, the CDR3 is TGTGCCAGCAGTGAGGGGACTAGCGGGAGAAAAACCGGGGAGCTGTTTTTT.